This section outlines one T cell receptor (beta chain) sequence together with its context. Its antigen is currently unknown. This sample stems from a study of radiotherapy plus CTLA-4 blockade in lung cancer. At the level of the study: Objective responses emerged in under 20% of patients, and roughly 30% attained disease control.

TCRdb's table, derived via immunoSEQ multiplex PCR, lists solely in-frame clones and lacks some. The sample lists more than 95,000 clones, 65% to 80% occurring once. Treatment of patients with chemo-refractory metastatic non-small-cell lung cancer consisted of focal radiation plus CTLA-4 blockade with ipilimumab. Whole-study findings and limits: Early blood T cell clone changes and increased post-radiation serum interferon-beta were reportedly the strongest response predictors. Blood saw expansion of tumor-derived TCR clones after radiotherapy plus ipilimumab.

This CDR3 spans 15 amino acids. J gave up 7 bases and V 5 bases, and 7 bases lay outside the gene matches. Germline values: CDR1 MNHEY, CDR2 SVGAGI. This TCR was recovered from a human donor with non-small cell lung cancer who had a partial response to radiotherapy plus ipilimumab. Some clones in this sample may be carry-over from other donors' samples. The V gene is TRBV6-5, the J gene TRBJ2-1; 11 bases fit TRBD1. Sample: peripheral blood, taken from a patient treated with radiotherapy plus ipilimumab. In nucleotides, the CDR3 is TGTGCCAGCAGTCAGGACAGGGGGCAGGGGAATGAGCAGTTCTTC. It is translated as CASSQDRGQGNEQFF.